The clone carrying this T cell receptor (beta chain) has just one count. These data originate in a study of blood T cell repertoires in COVID-19. The overall study: Sites across the United States, Italy and Spain contributed samples from acute and convalescent COVID-19.

This table comes from immunoSEQ multiplex PCR, and its TCRdb copy is limited to in-frame clones, with some not included. The sample records roughly 400,000 clones, approximately 90% being singletons. The study recruited people aged about 18 to 89 years across roughly 25 US areas. Germline CDR1 is SGHAT and CDR2 is FQNNGV. V gave up 3 bases and J gave up 7 bases; unmatched junction bases: 8. There are 17 residues in the CDR3. The specimen was PBMCs or T cells enriched from blood (not recorded which). This clonotype was sampled from a woman aged 50 to 65 who had recovered from COVID-19. V and J are TRBV11-2 and TRBJ2-2, with TRBD2 matching 13 bases. CDR3 coding DNA: TGTGCCAGCAGCTTGGAACTAGCGGGGGGGCCTGTCGGGGAGCTGTTTTTT. Protein product: CASSLELAGGPVGELFF.